The rows below give T cell receptor beta chains drawn from one sample of a study of Ad26.COV2.S vaccination and SARS-CoV-2 variants. Clones were read by immunoSEQ multiplex PCR, and TCRdb kept only the in-frame ones, dropping some. The repertoire consists of 150,000 to 200,000 clones, with around 88% occurring once and the leading ten covering about 5.5%. This specimen consisted of peripheral blood, obtained after recovery from COVID-19. The source is a human donor who had recovered from COVID-19. The CDR3 runs from the conserved cysteine through the conserved F or W. D genes are given only for firm matches. For some rows the clone size is stated as once, few or many, or as a class when expanded; others skip it.

>TRBD1|TRBV6-4|TRBJ1-2|.
TGTGCCAGGAGGGACAGGGTCAAGTCCTATGGCTACACCTTC
CARRDRVKSYGYTF
>.|TRBV1|TRBJ2-3|.
TGCACCCTAGAGGGAGGCGGCAGCACAGATACGCAGTATTTT
CTLEGGGSTDTQYF
>.|TRBV11-3|TRBJ2-3|.
TGTGCCAGCAGCTCCTCGAGCACAGATACGCAGTATTTT
CASSSSSTDTQYF
>.|TRBV6-6|TRBJ1-2|.
TGTGCCAGCAGTTATGGGATTGGGCGGCAGTCCTATGGCTACACCTTC
CASSYGIGRQSYGYTF
>TRBD2|TRBV10-3|TRBJ2-1|.
TGTGCCATCAGGCCGGGACTAGCGGGGGGTTCCTACAATGAGCAGTTCTTC
CAIRPGLAGGSYNEQFF
>.|TRBV19|TRBJ2-7|.
TGTGCCAGTAGTAGAGGCCCAGGCTACGAGCAGTACTTC
CASSRGPGYEQYF
>.|TRBV18|TRBJ1-1|.
TGTGCCAGCTCACCAAAGGAAATAGGCTCGGGCACTGAAGCTTTCTTT
CASSPKEIGSGTEAFF
>TRBD2|TRBV7-9|TRBJ2-1|.
TGTGCCAGCAGCTTAAGAAGCGGGGGGGCCCACAATGAGCAGTTCTTC
CASSLRSGGAHNEQFF
>TRBD1|TRBV19|TRBJ1-2|.
TGTGCCAGTAGTAGGGGACAGGCCATAGCTAACTATGGCTACACCTTC
CASSRGQAIANYGYTF
>.|TRBV9|TRBJ1-6|.
TGTGCCAGCAGCGTAGACTCTCAGGGACAAGGGAATTCACCCCTCCACTTT
CASSVDSQGQGNSPLHF
>.|TRBV4-1|TRBJ1-3|.
TGCGCCAGCAGCCAAGTCGAGGGTGCCGGTGGAAACACCATATATTTT
CASSQVEGAGGNTIYF
>.|TRBV3-1/TRBV3-2|TRBJ1-2|.
TGTGCCAGCAGCCAAGGGAGAGCTAACTATGGCTACACCTTC
CASSQGRANYGYTF
>.|TRBV11-3|TRBJ2-3|.
TGTGCCAGCAGCTTATCGAGGAGCACAGATACGCAGTATTTT
CASSLSRSTDTQYF
>.|TRBV30|TRBJ2-3|.
TGTGCCTGGAGTGATTTTCGGGACAAGGGTACAGATACGCAGTATTTT
CAWSDFRDKGTDTQYF
>.|TRBV7-6|TRBJ2-6|.
TGTGCCAGCAGCTTAGAGGCTTCTGGGGCCAACGTCCTGACTTTC
CASSLEASGANVLTF
>.|TRBV21-1|TRBJ1-5|.
TGTGCCAGCAGCAAAGTTCCGGGGACAGGTAATAGCAATCAGCCCCAGCATTTT
CASSKVPGTGNSNQPQHF
>TRBD2|TRBV7-3|TRBJ2-3|.
TGTGCCAGCAGCTTGGTGGGCAGCGGGAGAACAGATACGCAGTATTTT
CASSLVGSGRTDTQYF
>.|TRBV10-3|TRBJ1-2|.
TGTGCCATCAGCTCCGGGTCCTCTGACTATGGCTACACCTTC
CAISSGSSDYGYTF
>.|TRBV19|TRBJ1-5|.
TGTGCCAGTAGTTTCATAGAGGGGGGGTACAGCAATCAGCCCCAGCATTTT
CASSFIEGGYSNQPQHF
>.|TRBV29-1|TRBJ1-2|.
TGCAGCGCTCGCCGTCGGGGGGCTAGCTATGGCTACACCTTC
CSARRRGASYGYTF
>TRBD1|TRBV10-3|TRBJ1-2|.
TGTGCCATCAGTGCGACCGGGACAGGGGGTGGCTACACCTTC
CAISATGTGGGYTF
>.|TRBV5-1|TRBJ2-5|once
TGCGCCAGCAGCCCGGAGGGCGGTAGGGAGACCCAGTACTTC
CASSPEGGRETQYF
>.|TRBV30|TRBJ2-7|few
TGTGCCTATAAAGGGGAAGATCGGTACGAGCAGTACTTC
CAYKGEDRYEQYF
>.|TRBV30|TRBJ1-3|.
TGTGCCTGGACAGGCTCTGGAAACACCATATATTTT
CAWTGSGNTIYF
>TRBD1|TRBV25-1|TRBJ2-7|.
TGTGCCAGCAGTGCCCAGGGGGCGCGGATAGGGGAGCAGTACTTC
CASSAQGARIGEQYF
>.|TRBV5-5|TRBJ2-2|.
TGTGCCAGCAGCCCGGGGGTGTTGAACACCGGGGAGCTGTTTTTT
CASSPGVLNTGELFF